This passage covers 16 T cell receptor beta chains from one sample sequenced in a study of blood T cell repertoires in COVID-19. The table came from immunoSEQ multiplex PCR; TCRdb's copy has only in-frame clones and leaves some out. Of some 140,000 clones in the sample, about four fifths were seen once. The specimen sequenced was peripheral blood. The receptors were gathered from a woman older than 75 with acute or convalescent COVID-19.

The J gene is TRBJ1-1, the V gene TRBV5-4; D may be TRBD1 (6 bases). This CDR3 has 16 amino acids. The ends were cut back, 4 bases at V and 1 base at J, with 17 bases in the middle. Per the germline V gene, CDR1 is SGHNT and CDR2 is YYREEE (reference sequence). The CDR3 bases are TGTGCCAGCAGCCAATATAGACAGGCGGGGAACACTGAAGCTTTCTTT. As protein: CASSQYRQAGNTEAFF.

The chain uses TRBV27 and TRBJ2-5, with TRBD1 matching over 12 bases. The CDR3 length is 15 residues. The germline gives CDR1 MNHEY, CDR2 SMNVEV (reference sequence). The V gene end was trimmed by 7 bases and the J gene end by 5 bases; junction bases not matched to a gene: 8. DNA of the CDR3: TGTGCCAGCAAGGGCCGGGACAGGGGGCTGGAGACCCAGTACTTC. This encodes CASKGRDRGLETQYF.

This clone showed up just once. The gene calls are TRBV5-8 and TRBJ1-2; 10 bases agree with TRBD1. The junction had 4 bases not matched to a gene; V was cut back by 4 bases and J by 7 bases. From germline, CDR1 is SGHTS and CDR2 YDEGEE. The CDR3 has 13 amino acids. CDR3 nucleotides: TGTGCCAGCAGCCCGGGACAGGGGCTTGGCTACACCTTC. The encoded protein is CASSPGQGLGYTF.

This chain connects TRBV6-5 to TRBJ2-5; D remains unclear. Trimming left V 2 bases short and J 7 bases short, with 11 bases between. The length of the CDR3 is 13 residues. The V gene's germline CDR1 is MNHEY and CDR2 SVGAGI. CDR3 in DNA: TGTGCCAGCAGTTACGGTGGGCTGGGGACCCAGTACTTC. Its protein product is CASSYGGLGTQYF.

This rearrangement joins TRBV6-2 or TRBV6-3 to TRBJ1-4; 9 bases align to TRBD1. The CDR3 extends over 15 amino acids. With 6 bases clipped from V and 5 bases from J, the junction kept 7 bases outside the gene matches. CDR1 and CDR2 (germline): MNHEY, SVGEGT. The CDR3, as DNA: TGTGCCAGCAGCCCCGGGACAGGGTCAAATGAAAAACTGTTTTTT. This translates into CASSPGTGSNEKLFF.

The genes are TRBV5-1 and TRBJ2-7, with D perhaps matching TRBD1 (6 bases). CDR3 length: 14 residues. Between the trimmed V and J ends, which lost 0 bases and 4 bases, there was a span of 11 bases. Germline V gene lookup returns CDR1 SGHRS and CDR2 YFSETQ. The CDR3 nucleotides are TGCGCCAGCAGCTTGGTAGGACAGTCATACGAGCAGTACTTC. Translating it yields CASSLVGQSYEQYF.

This CDR3 is CASSQDIVLGTGANQPQHF. DNA of the CDR3: TGCGCCAGCAGCCAAGACATTGTGTTGGGGACAGGGGCAAACCAGCCCCAGCATTTT. The V and J genes are TRBV4-1 and TRBJ1-5, with TRBD1 identical over 10 bases. V lost 0 bases and J lost 7; bases outside the gene matches: 15. This CDR3 comprises 19 residues. CDR1 is MGHRA, CDR2 YSYEKL, per germline.

The chain carries TRBV18 and TRBJ1-6; no clear D gene. Germline lookup yields CDR1 KGHSH and CDR2 LQKENI. The CDR3 is made up of 21 amino acids. V was cut by 4 bases and J by 1 base, with 26 bases left in between. CDR3 sequence (DNA): TGTGCCAGCTCACTCCGCCGGGGAGGGATGATGGACGTTTCCTATAATTCACCCCTCCACTTT. It specifies CASSLRRGGMMDVSYNSPLHF.

J is TRBJ1-1 and V is TRBV4-3, with TRBD1 identical over 11 bases. With V trimmed by 1 base and J by 6 bases, 1 base remained unmatched. Germline lookup yields CDR1 LGHNA and CDR2 YSLEER. The CDR3 covers 14 residues. CDR3 in amino acids: CASSQVGQGAEAFF. CDR3 nucleotide sequence: TGCGCCAGCAGCCAAGTGGGACAGGGGGCTGAAGCTTTCTTT.

V and J are TRBV11-3 and TRBJ1-1; TRBD1 agrees at 7 bases. This CDR3 has 13 amino acids. The germline CDR1 and CDR2 sequences are SGHNT and YENEEA. J was trimmed by 7 bases and V by 4 bases; bases with no gene match: 6. This CDR3 reads CASSWGTDNEAFF. CDR3 DNA: TGTGCCAGCAGCTGGGGGACAGACAATGAAGCTTTCTTT.

The V and J genes are TRBV2 and TRBJ1-2; 8 bases match TRBD1. The CDR3 extends over 14 amino acids. Germline CDR1 SNHLY, CDR2 FYNNEI. V lost 6 bases and J lost 1; bases outside the gene matches: 4. This chain's CDR3 is CASSQGARNYGYTF. Here the CDR3 DNA reads TGTGCCAGCAGCCAGGGGGCTCGTAACTATGGCTACACCTTC.

In its sample, this clone was seen a few times. The chain has TRBV4-1 and TRBJ2-7, with D maybe TRBD1 (6 bases). Germline V gene data show CDR1 as MGHRA and CDR2 as YSYEKL. Trimming stripped 8 bases from V and 0 bases from J, with 11 bases between. CDR3 size: 13 residues. The CDR3 loop reads CASATGPSYEQYF. CDR3 bases: TGCGCCAGCGCCACAGGGCCCTCCTACGAGCAGTACTTC.

CDR3 in amino acids: CASSPGGRSYEQYF. The CDR3 region has the DNA TGTGCCAGCAGCCCAGGGGGCCGGAGCTACGAGCAGTACTTC. The chain carries TRBV5-4 and TRBJ2-7, with 8 bases matching TRBD1. The CDR3 is made up of 14 amino acids. Germline assignment: CDR1 SGHNT and CDR2 YYREEE (reference sequence). V dropped 4 bases and J dropped 3; count of bases not matched to a gene: 6.

This clone has just a few counts. The rearrangement uses TRBV19 and TRBJ2-1, with 7 positions matching TRBD1. After removal of 6 bases from V and 12 bases from J, the junction contained 8 bases not matched to a gene. This CDR3 is built from 12 residues. Looked up from germline, CDR1 is LNHDA and CDR2 is SQIVND (reference sequence). CDR3 DNA sequence: TGTGCCAGTAGGAACAAGGGGGCGCGGCAGTTCTTC. Translation gives CASRNKGARQFF.

The chain is built from TRBV7-6 and TRBJ2-3; 10 nucleotides line up with TRBD1. From germline, CDR1 is SGHVS and CDR2 FNYEAQ. This CDR3 spans 15 amino acids. J was trimmed by 4 bases and V by 5 bases; bases with no gene match: 6. The CDR3 here is CASSIRDRGPDTQYF. Written as DNA, the CDR3 is TGTGCCAGCAGCATCCGGGACAGGGGCCCAGATACGCAGTATTTT. Based on the CDR3 plus reference TRBV7-6 and TRBJ2-3, the full variable domain is GAGVSQSPRYKVTKRGQDVALRCDPISGHVSLYWYRQALGQGPEFLTYFNYEAQQDKSGLPNDRFSAERPEGSISTLTIQRTEQRDSAMYRCASSIRDRGPDTQYFGPGTRLTVL.

V usage is TRBV5-1 and J usage is TRBJ1-6; 9 positions agree with TRBD1. V gave up 3 bases and J gave up 11 bases; unmatched junction bases: 15. CDR1 and CDR2 from the germline V gene are SGHRS and YFSETQ. The CDR3 extends over 17 amino acids. This CDR3 is CASSSFLPGQGVTPLHF. As DNA, the CDR3 is TGCGCCAGCAGCTCGTTCCTCCCGGGACAGGGCGTAACACCCCTCCACTTT.